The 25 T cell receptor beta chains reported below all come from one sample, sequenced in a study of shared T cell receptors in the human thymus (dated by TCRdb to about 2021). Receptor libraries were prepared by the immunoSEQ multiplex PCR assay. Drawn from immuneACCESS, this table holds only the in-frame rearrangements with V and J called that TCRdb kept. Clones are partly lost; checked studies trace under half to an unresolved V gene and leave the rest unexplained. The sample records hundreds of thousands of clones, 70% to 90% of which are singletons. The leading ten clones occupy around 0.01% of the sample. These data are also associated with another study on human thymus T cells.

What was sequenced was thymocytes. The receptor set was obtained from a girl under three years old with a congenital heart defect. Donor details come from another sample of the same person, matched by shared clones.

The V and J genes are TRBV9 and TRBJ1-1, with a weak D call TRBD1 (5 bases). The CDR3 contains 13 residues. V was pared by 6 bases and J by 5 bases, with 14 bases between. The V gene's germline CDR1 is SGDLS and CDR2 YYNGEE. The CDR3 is CASTPGGKTEAFF. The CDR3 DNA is TGTGCCAGCACCCCGGGGGGGAAAACTGAAGCTTTCTTT.

CDR3: CASRRGRGRSVNTEAFF. In DNA form, the CDR3 reads TGTGCCAGCAGACGCGGCAGGGGGAGATCGGTGAACACTGAAGCTTTCTTT. V gene TRBV28 combines with J gene TRBJ1-1, with TRBD1 matching 7 bases. Germline trimming cut 6 bases from V and 0 bases from J; bases unmatched to any gene: 13. CDR3 size: 17 residues. Germline assignment: CDR1 MDHEN and CDR2 SYDVKM.

CDR3 protein: CASSARLSGQGSTGELFF. DNA for the CDR3: TGTGCCAGCAGTGCTAGACTCTCAGGACAGGGGAGCACCGGGGAGCTGTTTTTT. V and J are TRBV6-1 and TRBJ2-2, with TRBD1 identical over 9 bases. The CDR3 sequence is 18 residues long. Germline CDR1 reads MNHNS; CDR2 reads SASEGT. The V gene end was trimmed by 4 bases and the J gene end by 4 bases; junction bases not matched to a gene: 13.

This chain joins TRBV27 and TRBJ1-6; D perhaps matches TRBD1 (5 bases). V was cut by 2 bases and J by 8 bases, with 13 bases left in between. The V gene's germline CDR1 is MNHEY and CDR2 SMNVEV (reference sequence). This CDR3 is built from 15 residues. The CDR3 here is CASSLTAWGDSPLHF. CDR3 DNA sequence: TGTGCCAGCAGTTTAACAGCTTGGGGGGATTCACCCCTCCACTTT.

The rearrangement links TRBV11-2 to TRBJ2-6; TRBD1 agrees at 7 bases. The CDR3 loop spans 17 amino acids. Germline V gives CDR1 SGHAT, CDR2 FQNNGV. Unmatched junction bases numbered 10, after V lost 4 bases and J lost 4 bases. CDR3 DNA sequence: TGTGCCAGCAGCTCGACAGGGTTTGTATCGGGGGCCAACGTCCTGACTTTC. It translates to CASSSTGFVSGANVLTF.

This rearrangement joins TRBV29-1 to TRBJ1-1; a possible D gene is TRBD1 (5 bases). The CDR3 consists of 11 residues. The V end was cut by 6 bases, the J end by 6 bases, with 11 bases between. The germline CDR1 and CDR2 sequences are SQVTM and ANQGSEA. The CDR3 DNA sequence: TGCAGCGTGGGGGGTCGGGCTGAAGCTTTCTTT. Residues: CSVGGRAEAFF.

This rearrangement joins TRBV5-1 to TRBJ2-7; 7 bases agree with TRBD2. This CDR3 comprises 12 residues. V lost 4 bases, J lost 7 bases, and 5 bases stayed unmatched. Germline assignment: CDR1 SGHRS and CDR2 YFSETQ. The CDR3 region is CASSRPAGEQYF. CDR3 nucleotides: TGCGCCAGCAGCAGGCCAGCGGGGGAGCAGTACTTC.

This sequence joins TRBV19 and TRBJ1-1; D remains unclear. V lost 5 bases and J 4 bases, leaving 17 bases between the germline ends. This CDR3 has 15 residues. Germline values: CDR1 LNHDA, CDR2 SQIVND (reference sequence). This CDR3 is CASSPSPARVTEAFF. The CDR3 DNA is TGTGCCAGTAGTCCCTCCCCGGCACGGGTCACTGAAGCTTTCTTT.

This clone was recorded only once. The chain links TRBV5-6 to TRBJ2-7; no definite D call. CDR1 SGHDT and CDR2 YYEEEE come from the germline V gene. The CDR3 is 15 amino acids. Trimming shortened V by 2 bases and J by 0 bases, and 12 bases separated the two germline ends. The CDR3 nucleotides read TGTGCCAGCAGCTTTTCGATTCCGAGCTCCTACGAGCAGTACTTC. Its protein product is CASSFSIPSSYEQYF.

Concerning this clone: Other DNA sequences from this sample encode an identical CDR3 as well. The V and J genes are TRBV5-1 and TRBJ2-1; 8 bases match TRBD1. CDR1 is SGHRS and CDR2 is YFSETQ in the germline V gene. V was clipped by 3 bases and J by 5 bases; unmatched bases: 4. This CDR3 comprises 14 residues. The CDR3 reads CASSSGQGNNEQFF. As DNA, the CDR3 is TGCGCCAGCAGCTCAGGACAGGGAAACAATGAGCAGTTCTTC.

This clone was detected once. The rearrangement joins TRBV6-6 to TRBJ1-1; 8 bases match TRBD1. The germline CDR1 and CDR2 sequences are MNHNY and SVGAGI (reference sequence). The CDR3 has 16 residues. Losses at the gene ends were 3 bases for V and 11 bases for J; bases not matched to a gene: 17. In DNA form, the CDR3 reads TGTGCCAGCAGTTATTTTTATCTCCTCCGGGACAGGTCGGCTTTCTTT. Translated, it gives CASSYFYLLRDRSAFF.

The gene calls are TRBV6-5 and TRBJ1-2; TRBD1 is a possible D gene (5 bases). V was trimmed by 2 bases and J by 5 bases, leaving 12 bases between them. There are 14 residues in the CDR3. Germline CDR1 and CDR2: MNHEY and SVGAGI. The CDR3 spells CASSYKGKTYGYTF. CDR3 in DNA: TGTGCCAGCAGTTACAAGGGGAAAACGTATGGCTACACCTTC.

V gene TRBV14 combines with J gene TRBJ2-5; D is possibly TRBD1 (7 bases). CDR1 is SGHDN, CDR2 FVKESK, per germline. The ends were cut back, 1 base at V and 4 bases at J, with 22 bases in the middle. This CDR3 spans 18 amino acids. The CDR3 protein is CASSQGGLEGAYPETQYF. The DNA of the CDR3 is TGTGCCAGCAGCCAAGGTGGATTGGAGGGGGCGTATCCAGAGACCCAGTACTTC.

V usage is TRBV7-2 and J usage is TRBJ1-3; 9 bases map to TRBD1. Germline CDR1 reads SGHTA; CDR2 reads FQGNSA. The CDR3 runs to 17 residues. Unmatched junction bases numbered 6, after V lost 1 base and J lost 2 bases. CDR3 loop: CASSLEGQGRAGNTIYF. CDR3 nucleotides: TGTGCCAGCAGCTTAGAGGGACAGGGAAGGGCTGGAAACACCATATATTTT.

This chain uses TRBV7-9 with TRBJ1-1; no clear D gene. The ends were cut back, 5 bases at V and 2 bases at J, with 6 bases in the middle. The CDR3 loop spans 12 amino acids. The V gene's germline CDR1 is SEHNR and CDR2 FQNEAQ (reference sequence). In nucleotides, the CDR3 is TGTGCCAGCAGCGCAAGCAACACTGAAGCTTTCTTT. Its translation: CASSASNTEAFF.

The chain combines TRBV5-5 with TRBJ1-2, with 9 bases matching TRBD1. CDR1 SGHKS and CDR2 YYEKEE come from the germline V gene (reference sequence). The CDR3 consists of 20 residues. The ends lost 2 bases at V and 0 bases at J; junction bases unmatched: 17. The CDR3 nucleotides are TGTGCCAGCAGCTTCGGTAGTGGTATCCGGGACAGGGAAGCTAACTATGGCTACACCTTC. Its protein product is CASSFGSGIRDREANYGYTF.

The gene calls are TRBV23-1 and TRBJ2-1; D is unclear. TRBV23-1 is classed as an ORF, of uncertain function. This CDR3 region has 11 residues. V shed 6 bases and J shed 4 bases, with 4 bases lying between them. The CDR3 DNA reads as TGCGCCAGCAGCAATTACAATGAGCAGTTCTTC. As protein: CASSNYNEQFF.

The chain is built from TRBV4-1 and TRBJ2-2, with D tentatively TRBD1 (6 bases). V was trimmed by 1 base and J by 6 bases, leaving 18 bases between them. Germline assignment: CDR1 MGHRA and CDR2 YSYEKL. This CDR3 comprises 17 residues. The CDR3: CASSQAPTEQGPGELFF. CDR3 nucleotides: TGCGCCAGCAGCCAAGCCCCCACGGAACAGGGTCCCGGGGAGCTGTTTTTT.

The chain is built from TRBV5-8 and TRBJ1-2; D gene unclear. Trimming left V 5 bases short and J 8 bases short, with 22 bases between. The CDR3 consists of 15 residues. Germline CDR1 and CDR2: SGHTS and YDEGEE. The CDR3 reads CASRPSTHSPRGYTF. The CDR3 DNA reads TGTGCCAGCAGACCAAGTACGCACAGCCCCCGGGGCTACACCTTC.

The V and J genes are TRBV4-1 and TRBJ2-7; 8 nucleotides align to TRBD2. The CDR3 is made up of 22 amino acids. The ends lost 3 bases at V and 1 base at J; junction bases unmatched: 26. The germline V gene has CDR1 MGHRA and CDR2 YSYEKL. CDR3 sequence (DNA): TGCGCCAGCAGCCATTCCCTAAGTCCCCCAGCGGGGGAGTACCATAAATCCTACGAGCAGTACTTC. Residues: CASSHSLSPPAGEYHKSYEQYF.

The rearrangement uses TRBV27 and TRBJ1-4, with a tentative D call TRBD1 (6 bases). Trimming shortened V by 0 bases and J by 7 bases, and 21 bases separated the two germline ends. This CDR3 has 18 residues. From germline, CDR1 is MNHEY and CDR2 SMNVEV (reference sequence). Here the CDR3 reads CASSLSGRWGHVFEKLFF. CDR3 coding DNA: TGTGCCAGCAGTTTATCAGGTCGGTGGGGACACGTCTTTGAAAAACTGTTTTTT.

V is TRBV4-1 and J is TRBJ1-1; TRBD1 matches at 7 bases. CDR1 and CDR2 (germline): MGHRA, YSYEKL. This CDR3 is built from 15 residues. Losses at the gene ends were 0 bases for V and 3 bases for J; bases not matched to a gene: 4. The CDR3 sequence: CASSQEDRDHTEAFF. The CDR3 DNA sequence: TGCGCCAGCAGCCAAGAAGACAGGGACCACACTGAAGCTTTCTTT.

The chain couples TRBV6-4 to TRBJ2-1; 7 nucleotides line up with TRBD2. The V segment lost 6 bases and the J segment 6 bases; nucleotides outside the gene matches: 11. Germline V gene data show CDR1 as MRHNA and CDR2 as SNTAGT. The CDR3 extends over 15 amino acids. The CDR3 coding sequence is TGTGCCAGCAGCAGGGACTACCTTATCTTCAATGAGCAGTTCTTC. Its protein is CASSRDYLIFNEQFF.

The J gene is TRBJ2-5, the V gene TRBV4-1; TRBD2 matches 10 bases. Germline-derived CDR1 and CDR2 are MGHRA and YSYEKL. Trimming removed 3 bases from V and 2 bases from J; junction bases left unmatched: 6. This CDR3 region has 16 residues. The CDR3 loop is CASSHLTSGAQETQYF. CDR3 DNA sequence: TGCGCCAGCAGCCACCTAACTAGCGGGGCTCAAGAGACCCAGTACTTC.

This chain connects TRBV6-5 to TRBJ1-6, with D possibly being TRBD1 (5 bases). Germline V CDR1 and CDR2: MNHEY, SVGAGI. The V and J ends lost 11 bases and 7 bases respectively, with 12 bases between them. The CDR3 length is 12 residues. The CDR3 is CAAGGKNSPLHF. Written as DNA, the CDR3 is TGTGCCGCTGGGGGGAAAAATTCACCCCTCCACTTT.